The 6 T cell receptor beta chains below all came from one sample that was sequenced in a study of T cells after yellow fever vaccination. Each CDR3 protein gets one entry after TCRdb re-called the 5' RACE reads with MiXCR. The sample consists of some 560,000 distinct CDR3 sequences, about a sixth of them appearing once. Specimen: PBMCs, collected roughly 5 days after the first yellow fever vaccination. The receptors here all came from a man between 18 and 29 years old who received the YFV17D yellow fever vaccine.

The CDR3 region has the DNA TGTGCCAGCAGCCCAGGGGACAGGCAGAATGAAAAACTGTTTTTT. Amino acids: CASSPGDRQNEKLFF. The chain uses TRBV11-1 and TRBJ1-4; the match to TRBD1 covers 8 bases. J was trimmed by 5 bases and V by 5 bases; bases with no gene match: 7. Germline CDR1 reads SGHAT; CDR2 reads FQDESV (reference sequence). This CDR3 region has 15 residues.

The J gene is TRBJ2-2, the V gene TRBV7-3; D not certain. Trimming shortened V by 2 bases and J by 1 base, and 11 bases separated the two germline ends. The CDR3 runs to 16 residues. Germline loops: CDR1 SGHTA, CDR2 FQGTGA. The CDR3 DNA reads TGTGCCAGCAGCTTATTAGGCGGAGAGAACACCGGGGAGCTGTTTTTT. Amino acids: CASSLLGGENTGELFF.

This chain uses TRBV19 with TRBJ2-3, with D perhaps TRBD1 (8 bases). CDR1 and CDR2 from the germline V gene are LNHDA and SQIVND (reference sequence). This CDR3 region has 15 residues. V lost 0 bases to trimming and J lost 9 bases, with 16 bases between them. DNA for the CDR3: TGTGCCAGTAGTATAGATCGCGGACAGGGAGGGACGCAGTATTTT. Residues: CASSIDRGQGGTQYF.

This clonotype was counted only a few times. The rearrangement links TRBV18 to TRBJ2-7; 7 bases map to TRBD2. V dropped 3 bases and J dropped 4; count of bases not matched to a gene: 9. CDR3 length: 15 residues. Germline V CDR1 and CDR2: KGHSH, LQKENI. In nucleotides, the CDR3 is TGTGCCAGCTCACCGTCGGCACTAGCGACTTACGAGCAGTACTTC. Translation: CASSPSALATYEQYF.

This clonotype has more than one count but fewer than ten. This chain joins TRBV12-3 or TRBV12-4 and TRBJ2-2; 9 nucleotides align to TRBD1. V lost 8 bases and J lost 6; bases outside the gene matches: 13. The CDR3 extends over 16 amino acids. The CDR3 region is CASGDRAMREAGELFF. In nucleotides, the CDR3 is TGTGCCAGCGGGGACAGGGCCATGAGAGAGGCCGGGGAGCTGTTTTTT.

At least ten counts were recorded for this clonotype. This chain uses TRBV7-9 with TRBJ2-5; 9 nucleotides match TRBD2. Trimming at V came to 2 bases and at J to 5 bases, leaving 6 bases not matched to a gene. The V gene's germline CDR1 is SEHNR and CDR2 FQNEAQ (reference sequence). This CDR3 has 15 amino acids. The CDR3 bases are TGTGCCAGCAGCTTATTCCTAGCGGGGTCGGAGACCCAGTACTTC. Translation gives CASSLFLAGSETQYF.